The clone carrying this T cell receptor (beta chain) was counted a few times. Patients who had autoimmune disease history or got systemic immunosuppression were left out. This record belongs to a study of OX40 agonist ivuxolimab in advanced cancers. Study-level information: Hepatocellular carcinoma, melanoma, renal cell or head and neck cancer affected the dose-escalation patients.

Produced via immunoSEQ multiplex PCR; TCRdb's table is partial and in-frame only. This sample has 90,000 to 100,000 clones, with around 85% found just once. The germline gives CDR1 SNHLY, CDR2 FYNNEI. J lost 7 bases, V lost 3 bases, and 4 bases had no gene match. This CDR3 has 13 residues. The chain carries TRBV2 and TRBJ2-7, with TRBD1 matching 9 bases. The source was CD4+ or CD8+ T cells sorted from blood, collected in a trial of the OX40 agonist ivuxolimab. This TCR was sampled from an adult with an advanced solid tumor such as melanoma, head and neck, liver or kidney cancer. The CDR3 loop reads CASSEGQGREQYF. The CDR3 DNA reads as TGTGCCAGCAGTGAGGGACAGGGAAGGGAGCAGTACTTC.